The T cell receptor beta chain described here comes from a study of shared clonotypes between healthy human individuals. This CDR3 comprises 16 residues. V was trimmed by 3 bases and J by 6 bases, leaving 20 bases between them. Germline lookup yields CDR1 SGHRS and CDR2 YFSETQ. Generated by immunoSEQ multiplex PCR, the TCRdb table keeps only in-frame clones and is missing some. The repertoire consists of roughly 2,500,000 clones, with 93% occurring once and the leading ten covering roughly 0.36%. As to this clone: Its target is not known.

CD4+ cells underwent separation, giving CD45RA+ naive and CD45RA-negative memory subsets. Study-level results: In the sorted subsets, rarefaction showed sequencing was incomplete despite large depth.

Sample: naive CD4+ T cells from PBMCs. Described subset: CD45RA+ positively selected. The receptor's source is a man between 18 and 35 years old in good health. Some clones in this sample may be carry-over from other donors' samples. The rearrangement uses TRBV5-1 and TRBJ2-3; tentative D call: TRBD2 (7 bases). The CDR3 here is CASSWGGSPGGDTQYF. Here the CDR3 DNA reads TGCGCCAGCAGCTGGGGCGGTAGCCCGGGGGGCGATACGCAGTATTTT.